This T cell receptor (beta chain) was obtained from a study of PD-L1 blockade in urothelial cancer. Study in general: Before enrollment, 0 to 3 chemotherapy regimens had been given to patients. Researchers found blood samples held a median of roughly 140,000 T cells.

Repertoires were generated with immunoSEQ multiplex PCR, while TCRdb's copy carries only in-frame clones and drops some. In the table there are about 45,000 clones, approximately 88% of which are singletons. The patients had locally advanced or metastatic urothelial carcinoma. The CDR3 consists of 15 residues. CDR1 and CDR2 (germline): MNHEY, SMNVEV (reference sequence). V lost 3 bases and J 6 bases, leaving 16 bases between the germline ends. The chain combines TRBV27 with TRBJ2-3; possible D gene TRBD2, 6 bases. The TCR comes from an elderly man with urothelial cancer. Source: PBMCs, taken around atezolizumab (anti-PD-L1) treatment. This CDR3 is CASSLGTGGLDTQYF. The CDR3 DNA follows: TGTGCCAGCAGTTTGGGGACCGGAGGGTTGGATACGCAGTATTTT.